What follows are 31 T cell receptor beta chains derived from one specimen sequenced in a study of control samples from healthy donors and cancer patients. The method was immunoSEQ multiplex PCR; TCRdb's version includes in-frame clones alone and lacks a portion of them. The data contain 120,000 or so clones, about 89% of them singletons. Sequencing used blood. All receptors derive from a man aged 55 to 70 in good health.

This chain uses TRBV3-1 (or the pseudogene TRBV3-2) with TRBJ1-2; 10 bases match TRBD1. This CDR3 contains 15 residues. Per germline, CDR1 LGHDT and CDR2 YNNKEL (reference sequence). Trimming removed 3 bases from V and 3 bases from J; junction bases left unmatched: 4. The CDR3 region is CASSHDRGRDYGYTF. Written as DNA, the CDR3 is TGTGCCAGCAGCCACGACAGGGGGCGCGACTATGGCTACACCTTC.

This clone appeared once. The V and J genes are TRBV6-6 and TRBJ2-7; no reliable D call. The CDR3 contains 14 residues. Trimming cost V 2 bases and J 2 bases, with 10 bases left between them. The V gene's germline CDR1 is MNHNY and CDR2 SVGAGI (reference sequence). The DNA of the CDR3 is TGTGCCAGCAGTTACGCTGTACCCCCCTACGAGCAGTACTTC. Amino acid sequence: CASSYAVPPYEQYF.

This chain uses TRBV5-8 with TRBJ2-5, with 8 bases aligning to TRBD1. The V gene end was trimmed by 2 bases and the J gene end by 3 bases; junction bases not matched to a gene: 9. Germline CDR1 and CDR2: SGHTS and YDEGEE. CDR3 length: 16 residues. The CDR3 spells CASSFSQGAPEETQYF. In DNA form, the CDR3 reads TGTGCCAGCAGCTTTTCCCAGGGGGCTCCGGAAGAGACCCAGTACTTC. Supplemented by reference TRBV5-8 and TRBJ2-5, the full variable domain reads EAGVTQSPTHLIKTRGQQATLRCSPISGHTSVYWYQQALGLGLQFLLWYDEGEERNRGNFPPRFSGRQFPNYSSELNVNALELEDSALYLCASSFSQGAPEETQYFGPGTRLLVL.

CDR3 loop: CASSSDKKNQPQHF. The CDR3, as DNA: TGTGCCAGCAGCTCCGACAAAAAAAATCAGCCCCAGCATTTT. J is TRBJ1-5 and V is TRBV7-9; D is undetermined. There are 14 residues in the CDR3. Trimming left V 4 bases short and J 4 bases short, with 11 bases between. Germline-derived CDR1 and CDR2 are SEHNR and FQNEAQ (reference sequence).

The chain employs TRBV28 and TRBJ1-5, with D perhaps matching TRBD1 (5 bases). The CDR3 extends over 13 amino acids. The ends were cut back, 7 bases at V and 3 bases at J, with 10 bases in the middle. The germline gives CDR1 MDHEN, CDR2 SYDVKM. The CDR3 here is CASIRDLNQPQHF. In DNA, the CDR3 is TGTGCCAGCATTCGGGACCTCAATCAGCCCCAGCATTTT.

This chain joins TRBV30 and TRBJ2-1; D call uncertain. This CDR3 is 13 amino acids long. Germline V gene data show CDR1 as GTSNPN and CDR2 as SVGIG (reference sequence). Between the trimmed V and J ends, which lost 0 bases and 6 bases, there was a span of 9 bases. CDR3 nucleotide sequence: TGTGCCTGGAGTGTACGTAACGCCAATGAGCAGTTCTTC. As protein: CAWSVRNANEQFF.

The rearrangement uses TRBV19 and TRBJ1-2; D unresolved. The CDR3 spans 20 residues. V lost 3 bases and J lost 5, with 31 bases in between. Germline CDR1 and CDR2: LNHDA and SQIVND (reference sequence). CDR3 sequence reads: CASSINGEGFVFAFGYGYTF. The CDR3 DNA sequence: TGTGCCAGTAGTATTAATGGGGAAGGGTTTGTGTTTGCGTTCGGGTATGGCTACACCTTC.

The chain links TRBV6-6 to TRBJ1-1; TRBD1 agrees at 8 bases. Germline V gene data show CDR1 as MNHNY and CDR2 as SVGAGI (reference sequence). The ends lost 3 bases at V and 5 bases at J; junction bases unmatched: 8. The CDR3 loop spans 15 amino acids. Written as DNA, the CDR3 is TGTGCCAGCAGTTATCCCGGACAGGGTTGGACTGAAGCTTTCTTT. It is translated as CASSYPGQGWTEAFF.

J is TRBJ1-2 and V is TRBV29-1, with D unclear. This CDR3 is built from 11 residues. Germline V CDR1 and CDR2: SQVTM, ANQGSEA. V lost 4 bases and J 4 bases, leaving 7 bases between the germline ends. The CDR3 coding sequence is TGCAGCGTTGTGGAGGGCTATGGCTACACCTTC. It yields the protein CSVVEGYGYTF.

The chain uses TRBV6-6 and TRBJ2-3; 7 bases match TRBD1. Trimming removed 7 bases from V and 2 bases from J; junction bases left unmatched: 9. The CDR3 totals 15 residues. CDR1 MNHNY and CDR2 SVGAGI come from the germline V gene (reference sequence). CDR3 in amino acids: CASTRPGQITDTQYF. The CDR3 DNA follows: TGTGCCAGCACCCGACCGGGACAGATCACAGATACGCAGTATTTT.

This rearrangement joins TRBV10-2 to TRBJ2-7; possible D gene TRBD2, 6 bases. The germline gives CDR1 WSHSY, CDR2 SAAADI. Trimming pared 2 bases from V and 0 bases from J, leaving 17 bases between. This CDR3 spans 17 amino acids. The CDR3 coding sequence is TGCGCCAGCAGTGAGGCTCAAGCGGCGGGGAGCTCCTACGAGCAGTACTTC. Amino acid sequence: CASSEAQAAGSSYEQYF.

This clone has just one count. This chain uses TRBV19 with TRBJ2-5; 9 bases fit TRBD2. The CDR3 extends over 16 amino acids. J gave up 4 bases and V 1 base, and 7 bases lay outside the gene matches. CDR1 and CDR2 from the germline V gene are LNHDA and SQIVND (reference sequence). CDR3 sequence: CASSIGASGVSETQYF. For the CDR3, the DNA is TGTGCCAGTAGTATAGGGGCTAGCGGGGTGTCAGAGACCCAGTACTTC.

This sequence joins TRBV7-9 and TRBJ1-4, with D perhaps matching TRBD1 (5 bases). The germline gives CDR1 SEHNR, CDR2 FQNEAQ (reference sequence). CDR3 length equals 18 residues. The germline V and J ends were trimmed by 5 bases and 4 bases, with 23 bases remaining between them. CDR3 DNA sequence: TGTGCCAGCAGCATTACCGGGACGCCGAAAGGCGATAATGAAAAACTGTTTTTT. Its protein product is CASSITGTPKGDNEKLFF. Full variable domain (remainder filled in from reference TRBV7-9 and TRBJ1-4): DTGVSQNPRHKITKRGQNVTFRCDPISEHNRLYWYRQTLGQGPEFLTYFQNEAQLEKSRLLSDRFSAERPKGSFSTLEIQRTEQGDSAMYLCASSITGTPKGDNEKLFFGSGTQLSVL.

This sequence joins TRBV2 and TRBJ2-3, with 8 bases fitting TRBD1. V lost 6 bases, J lost 4 bases, and 6 bases stayed unmatched. The germline V gene encodes CDR1 SNHLY and CDR2 FYNNEI. The CDR3 loop spans 14 amino acids. CDR3 coding DNA: TGTGCCAGCAGGGACAGGGTTTTGGCAGATACGCAGTATTTT. Protein: CASRDRVLADTQYF.

The chain has TRBV30 and TRBJ1-1; D remains unclear. In germline, CDR1 is GTSNPN, CDR2 SVGIG (reference sequence). V was cut by 2 bases and J by 6 bases, with 7 bases left in between. The CDR3 covers 11 residues. The CDR3 coding sequence is TGTGCCTGGAGTTTCGTGGCTGAAGCTTTCTTT. This gives the protein CAWSFVAEAFF.

V usage is TRBV19 and J usage is TRBJ2-1; 10 bases are shared with TRBD1. V shed 4 bases, J shed 7 bases, and the junction held 10 bases outside the gene matches. This CDR3 contains 16 residues. Per germline, CDR1 LNHDA and CDR2 SQIVND (reference sequence). The DNA of the CDR3 is TGTGCCAGTAGTAGGGCCGGGACAGGGGTAACAAATGAGCAGTTCTTC. Translating it yields CASSRAGTGVTNEQFF.

This CDR3 reads CAISDPTGKWDNQPQHF. The CDR3 DNA sequence: TGTGCCATCAGTGACCCGACAGGGAAGTGGGACAATCAGCCCCAGCATTTT. The V and J genes are TRBV10-3 and TRBJ1-5, with 7 nucleotides matching TRBD1. The CDR3 loop spans 17 amino acids. Germline CDR1 and CDR2: ENHRY and SYGVKD. The V and J ends lost 3 bases and 3 bases, in that order; junction bases with no gene match: 11.

This clone was seen just once. The chain employs TRBV11-2 and TRBJ1-2; TRBD1 is a possible D gene (5 bases). CDR3 size: 13 residues. The germline gives CDR1 SGHAT, CDR2 FQNNGV. Trimming cost V 5 bases and J 4 bases, with 11 bases left between them. The CDR3 DNA reads as TGTGCCAGCAGCCCAGGGCAAGGCTATGGCTACACCTTC. Translating it yields CASSPGQGYGYTF.

V and J are TRBV5-4 and TRBJ2-6; D possibly uses TRBD1 or TRBD2 (5 bases each). V shed 2 bases and J shed 8 bases, with 17 bases lying between them. Germline V CDR1 and CDR2: SGHNT, YYREEE (reference sequence). CDR3 length equals 16 residues. Written as DNA, the CDR3 is TGTGCCAGCAGCTTTGGGGACGCCATCCCTTCCAACGTCCTGACTTTC. Translated, it gives CASSFGDAIPSNVLTF.

The CDR3 DNA sequence: TGTGCCAGCAGTCCGCCCTTGACAGGCCAAAGCAATGAGCAGTTCTTC. Protein sequence: CASSPPLTGQSNEQFF. This chain connects TRBV6-2 or TRBV6-3 to TRBJ2-1; a possible D gene is TRBD1 (6 bases). V gave up 5 bases and J gave up 6 bases, with 20 bases separating them. This CDR3 is built from 16 residues. Germline CDR1 and CDR2: MNHEY and SVGEGT.

This chain connects TRBV28 to TRBJ1-2; 9 nucleotides match TRBD1. V was pared by 3 bases and J by 8 bases, with 13 bases of the junction left unmatched. Germline CDR1 is MDHEN and CDR2 is SYDVKM. The CDR3 has 16 amino acids. CDR3 residues: CASSLGQGSLKGGYTF. The CDR3 region has the DNA TGTGCCAGCAGTTTGGGACAGGGTTCACTCAAGGGGGGCTACACCTTC.

The count of this clone is one. The chain is built from TRBV5-1 and TRBJ1-5, with D perhaps TRBD1 (5 bases). Germline CDR1 SGHRS, CDR2 YFSETQ. This CDR3 comprises 14 residues. Trimming removed 2 bases from V and 4 bases from J, with 10 bases in between. CDR3 nucleotide sequence: TGCGCCAGCAGCTTATTGGGGGATAATCAGCCCCAGCATTTT. Its translation: CASSLLGDNQPQHF. Using reference TRBV5-1 and TRBJ1-5 for the parts outside the CDR3, the full variable domain is KAGVTQTPRYLIKTRGQQVTLSCSPISGHRSVSWYQQTPGQGLQFLFEYFSETQRNKGNFPGRFSGRQFSNSRSEMNVSTLELGDSALYLCASSLLGDNQPQHFGDGTRLSIL.

In this sample, this clone turned up a few times. CDR3 region: CASSLDRATEAFF. The CDR3 bases are TGTGCCAGCAGCCTAGACAGGGCCACTGAAGCTTTCTTT. The chain carries TRBV28 and TRBJ1-1, with 7 bases matching TRBD1. Trimming at V came to 6 bases and at J to 4 bases, leaving 5 bases not matched to a gene. In germline, CDR1 is MDHEN, CDR2 SYDVKM. This CDR3 is built from 13 residues.

The chain has TRBV27 and TRBJ1-2; D gene uncertain. Germline V gene lookup returns CDR1 MNHEY and CDR2 SMNVEV (reference sequence). The CDR3 covers 17 residues. V lost 7 bases to trimming and J lost 4 bases, with 25 bases between them. The CDR3 region has the DNA TGTGCCAGCACTAGTTTCTCGAAGCCGGATGGGTTCTATGGCTACACCTTC. This codes for CASTSFSKPDGFYGYTF.

This rearrangement joins TRBV6-6 to TRBJ1-5; the D gene is possibly TRBD1 (5 bases). V dropped 6 bases and J dropped 1 base, with 7 bases sitting between them. Germline V lookup: CDR1 MNHNY, CDR2 SVGAGI (reference sequence). The CDR3 runs 13 residues. The CDR3 nucleotides read TGTGCCAGCAGAAGGGACAGCAATCAGCCCCAGCATTTT. It encodes CASRRDSNQPQHF.

This chain joins TRBV7-9 and TRBJ1-2; maybe TRBD1 (5 bases). The length of the CDR3 is 15 residues. With 3 bases removed from V and 0 bases from J, the gap between germline ends came to 11 bases. Germline CDR1 is SEHNR and CDR2 is FQNEAQ (reference sequence). The CDR3 spells CASSLGPGSNYGYTF. CDR3 coding DNA: TGTGCCAGCAGCTTGGGACCGGGATCTAACTATGGCTACACCTTC.

The chain has TRBV2 and TRBJ2-3; 8 bases align to TRBD1. J gave up 0 bases and V 6 bases, and 5 bases lay outside the gene matches. Germline-derived CDR1 and CDR2 are SNHLY and FYNNEI. This CDR3 comprises 15 residues. The CDR3 sequence: CASRAQGASTDTQYF. CDR3 DNA: TGTGCCAGCAGAGCGCAGGGGGCTAGCACAGATACGCAGTATTTT.

In this sample, this clone turned up a few times. The rearrangement links TRBV18 to TRBJ1-1; D not certain. Trimming shortened V by 5 bases and J by 5 bases, and 12 bases separated the two germline ends. The CDR3 is 13 residues long. The germline gives CDR1 KGHSH, CDR2 LQKENI. The CDR3 bases are TGTGCCAGCTCATCAAATGATCAGACTGAAGCTTTCTTT. This codes for CASSSNDQTEAFF.

The chain has TRBV19 and TRBJ1-5; TRBD1 agrees at 7 bases. J gave up 8 bases and V 5 bases, and 6 bases lay outside the gene matches. The CDR3 runs 13 residues. Germline loops: CDR1 LNHDA, CDR2 SQIVND (reference sequence). CDR3 sequence reads: CASSSTGREPQHF. DNA of the CDR3: TGTGCCAGTAGTTCGACAGGGCGGGAGCCCCAGCATTTT.

CDR3 sequence: CASSQFGTGRTDTQYF. In nucleotides, the CDR3 is TGCGCCAGCAGCCAATTCGGGACAGGGCGCACAGATACGCAGTATTTT. The chain has TRBV5-1 and TRBJ2-3; the match to TRBD1 covers 9 bases. The CDR3 totals 16 residues. The junction had 7 bases not matched to a gene; V was cut back by 4 bases and J by 1 base. Looked up from germline, CDR1 is SGHRS and CDR2 is YFSETQ.

This chain links TRBV9 with TRBJ1-2; D unclear. V lost 0 bases and J 3 bases, leaving 15 bases between the germline ends. Germline CDR1 SGDLS, CDR2 YYNGEE. CDR3 length: 16 residues. CDR3 coding DNA: TGTGCCAGCAGCGTAGAAGAGGCTAACCCTCACTATGGCTACACCTTC. Its protein is CASSVEEANPHYGYTF.